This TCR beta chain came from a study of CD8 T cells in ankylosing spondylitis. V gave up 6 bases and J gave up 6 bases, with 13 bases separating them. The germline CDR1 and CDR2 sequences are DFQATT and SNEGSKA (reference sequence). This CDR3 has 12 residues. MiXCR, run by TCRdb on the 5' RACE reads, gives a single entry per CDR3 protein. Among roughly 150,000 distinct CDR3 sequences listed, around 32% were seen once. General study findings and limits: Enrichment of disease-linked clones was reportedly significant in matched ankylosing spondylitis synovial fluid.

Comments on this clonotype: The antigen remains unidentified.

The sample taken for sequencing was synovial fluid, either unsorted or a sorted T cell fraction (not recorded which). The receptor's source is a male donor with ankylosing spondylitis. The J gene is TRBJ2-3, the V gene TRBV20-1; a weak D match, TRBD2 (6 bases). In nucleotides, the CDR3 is TGCAGTGCCCCCCGGGGGACGGATACGCAGTATTTT. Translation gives CSAPRGTDTQYF.